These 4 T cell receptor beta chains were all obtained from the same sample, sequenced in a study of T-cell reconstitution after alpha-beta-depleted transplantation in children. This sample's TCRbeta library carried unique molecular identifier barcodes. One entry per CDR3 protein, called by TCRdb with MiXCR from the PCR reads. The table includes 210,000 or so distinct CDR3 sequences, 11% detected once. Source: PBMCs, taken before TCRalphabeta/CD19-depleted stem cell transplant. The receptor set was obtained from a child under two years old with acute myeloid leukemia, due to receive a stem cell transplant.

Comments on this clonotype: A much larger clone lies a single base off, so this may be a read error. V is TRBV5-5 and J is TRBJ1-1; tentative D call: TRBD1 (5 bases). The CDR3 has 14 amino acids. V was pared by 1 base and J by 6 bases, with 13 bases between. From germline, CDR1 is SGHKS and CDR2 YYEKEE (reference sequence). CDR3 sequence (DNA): TGTGCCAGCAGCTTGATCGTGCGGGGCGCTGAAGCTTTCTTT. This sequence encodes CASSLIVRGAEAFF.

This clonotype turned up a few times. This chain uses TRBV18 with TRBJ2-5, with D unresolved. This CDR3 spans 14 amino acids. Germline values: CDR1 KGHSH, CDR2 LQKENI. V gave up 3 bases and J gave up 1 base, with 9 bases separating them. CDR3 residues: CASSPGPFQETQYF. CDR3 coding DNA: TGTGCCAGCTCACCGGGCCCCTTCCAAGAGACCCAGTACTTC.

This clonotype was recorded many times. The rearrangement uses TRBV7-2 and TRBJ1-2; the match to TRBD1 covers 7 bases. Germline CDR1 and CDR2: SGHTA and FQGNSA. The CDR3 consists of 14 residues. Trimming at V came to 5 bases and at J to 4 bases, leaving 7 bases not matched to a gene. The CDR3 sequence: CASSRQGDIYGYTF. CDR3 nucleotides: TGTGCCAGCAGCCGACAGGGAGATATCTATGGCTACACCTTC.

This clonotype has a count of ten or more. The CDR3 loop is CSARDPGRSSYEQYF. In nucleotides, the CDR3 is TGCAGTGCTAGAGATCCCGGGAGAAGCTCCTACGAGCAGTACTTC. This chain joins TRBV20-1 and TRBJ2-7; a possible D gene is TRBD2 (6 bases). The CDR3 has 15 amino acids. Trimming took off 0 bases at V and 0 bases at J, with 12 bases between the two ends. CDR1 and CDR2 (germline): DFQATT, SNEGSKA (reference sequence).